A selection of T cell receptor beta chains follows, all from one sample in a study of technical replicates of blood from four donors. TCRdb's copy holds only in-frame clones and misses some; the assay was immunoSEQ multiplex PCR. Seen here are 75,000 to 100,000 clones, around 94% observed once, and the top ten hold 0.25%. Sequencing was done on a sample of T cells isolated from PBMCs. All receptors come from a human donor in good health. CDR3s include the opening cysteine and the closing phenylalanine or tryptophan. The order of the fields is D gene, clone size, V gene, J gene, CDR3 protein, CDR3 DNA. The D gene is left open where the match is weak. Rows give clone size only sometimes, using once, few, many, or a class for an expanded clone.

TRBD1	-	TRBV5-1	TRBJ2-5	CASRDGQGAQETQYF	TGCGCCAGCAGAGATGGACAGGGAGCTCAGGAGACCCAGTACTTC
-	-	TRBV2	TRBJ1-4	CASSAGRVIEKLFF	TGTGCCAGCAGTGCGGGGAGGGTAATTGAAAAACTGTTTTTT
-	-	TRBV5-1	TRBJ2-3	CASTKGADTQYF	TGCGCCAGCACCAAGGGGGCAGATACGCAGTATTTT
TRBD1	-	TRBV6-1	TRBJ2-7	CASSERRGRSF	TGTGCCAGCAGTGAACGCAGGGGGCGATCCTTC
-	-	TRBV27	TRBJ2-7	CASSTGAGEQYF	TGTGCCAGCAGCACAGGGGCGGGAGAGCAGTACTTC
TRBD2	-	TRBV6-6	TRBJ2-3	CASSPWGGMDTQYF	TGTGCCAGCAGCCCCTGGGGGGGGATGGATACGCAGTATTTT
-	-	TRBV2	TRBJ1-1	CASRQQVLNTEAFF	TGTGCCAGCAGACAACAGGTTCTGAACACTGAAGCTTTCTTT
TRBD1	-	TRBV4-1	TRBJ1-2	CASRSSRDRGDGYTF	TGCGCCAGCAGATCAAGTCGGGACAGGGGAGATGGCTACACCTTC
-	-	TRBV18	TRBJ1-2	CASSPWTDDGYTF	TGTGCCAGCTCACCATGGACTGACGATGGCTACACCTTC
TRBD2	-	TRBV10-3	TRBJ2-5	CAISESTSASQETQYF	TGTGCCATCAGTGAGTCGACTAGCGCCTCCCAAGAGACCCAGTACTTC
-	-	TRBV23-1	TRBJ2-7	CASSQSSQANYEQYF	TGCGCCAGCAGTCAATCGTCCCAGGCGAACTACGAGCAGTACTTC
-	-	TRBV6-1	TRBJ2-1	CASSPPGTLYNEQFF	TGTGCCAGCAGTCCACCCGGGACATTGTACAATGAGCAGTTCTTC
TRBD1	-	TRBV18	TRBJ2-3	CASSPGTASTDTQYF	TGTGCCAGCTCACCCGGGACAGCTAGCACAGATACGCAGTATTTT
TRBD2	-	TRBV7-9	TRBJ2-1	CASSLDTSGTSSSYNEQFF	TGTGCCAGCAGCTTAGACACTAGCGGGACCTCGAGCTCCTACAATGAGCAGTTCTTC
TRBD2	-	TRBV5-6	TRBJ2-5	CASSPLAGVQETQYF	TGTGCCAGCAGCCCATTAGCGGGGGTTCAAGAGACCCAGTACTTC
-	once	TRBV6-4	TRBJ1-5	CASRGLGQPQHF	TGTGCCAGCAGGGGGCTCGGGCAGCCCCAGCATTTT
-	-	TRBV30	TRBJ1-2	CAWSLIGDDYGYTF	TGTGCCTGGAGTCTCATAGGAGATGACTATGGCTACACCTTC
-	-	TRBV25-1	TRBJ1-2	CASSDIGVPLGGIYGYTF	TGTGCCAGCAGTGATATTGGAGTCCCTCTCGGAGGAATATATGGCTACACCTTC
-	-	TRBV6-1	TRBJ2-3	CASGAGARTDTQYF	TGTGCCAGCGGGGCAGGGGCGCGCACAGATACGCAGTATTTT
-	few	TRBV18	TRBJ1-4	CASSLRRANEKLFF	TGTGCCAGCTCCCTCCGGAGGGCTAATGAAAAACTGTTTTTT
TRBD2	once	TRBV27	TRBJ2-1	CASSPGTSGYNEQFF	TGTGCCAGCAGTCCAGGGACTAGCGGTTACAATGAGCAGTTCTTC
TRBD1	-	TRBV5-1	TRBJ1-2	CASSLGQGPYGYTF	TGCGCCAGCAGCTTGGGACAGGGCCCCTATGGCTACACCTTC
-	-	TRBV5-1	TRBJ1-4	CASSFWSRSGEKLFF	TGCGCCAGCAGCTTTTGGTCACGGTCTGGTGAAAAACTGTTTTTT
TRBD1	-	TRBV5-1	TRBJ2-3	CASSRDRGTDTQYF	TGCGCCAGCTCCCGGGACAGGGGCACAGATACGCAGTATTTT
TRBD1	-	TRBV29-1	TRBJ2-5	CSVRRDSEETQYF	TGCAGCGTACGCCGGGACAGCGAAGAGACCCAGTACTTC
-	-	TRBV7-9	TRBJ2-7	CASSLERRGYEQYF	TGTGCCAGCAGCTTGGAACGGAGGGGCTACGAGCAGTACTTC
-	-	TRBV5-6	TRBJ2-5	CASSFGVSGETQYF	TGTGCCAGCAGCTTCGGGGTGAGCGGGGAGACCCAGTACTTC
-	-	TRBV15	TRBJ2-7	CATSRETKGTYEQYF	TGTGCCACCAGCAGAGAGACAAAGGGGACCTACGAGCAGTACTTC
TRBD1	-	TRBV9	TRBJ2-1	CASSVLRDRAYNEQFF	TGTGCCAGCAGCGTCCTCCGGGACAGGGCCTACAATGAGCAGTTCTTC
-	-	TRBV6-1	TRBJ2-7	CASSRTEDYEQYF	TGTGCCAGCAGTAGGACAGAGGACTACGAGCAGTACTTC
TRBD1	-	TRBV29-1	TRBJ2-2	CSVDRDRVLTGELFF	TGCAGCGTTGACCGGGACAGGGTCTTAACCGGGGAGCTGTTTTTT
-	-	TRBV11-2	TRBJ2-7	CASSLFRHSFNEQYF	TGTGCCAGCAGCTTATTTCGCCACAGTTTCAACGAGCAGTACTTC
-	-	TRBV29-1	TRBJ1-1	CSVRRVNTEAFF	TGCAGCGTACGAAGAGTGAACACTGAAGCTTTCTTT
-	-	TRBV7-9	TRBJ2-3	CASSRRDGGDTQYF	TGTGCCAGCAGCAGACGGGATGGAGGGGATACGCAGTATTTT
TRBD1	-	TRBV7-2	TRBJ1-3	CASSAWTGENTIYF	TGTGCCAGCAGCGCGTGGACAGGGGAAAACACCATATATTTT
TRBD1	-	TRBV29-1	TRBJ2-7	CSVAPFSRDRQDEQYF	TGCAGCGTCGCACCCTTTTCTCGGGACAGGCAGGACGAGCAGTACTTC
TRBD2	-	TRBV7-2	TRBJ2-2	CASSPGLAGTGELFF	TGTGCCAGCAGCCCCGGGCTAGCGGGAACCGGGGAGCTGTTTTTT
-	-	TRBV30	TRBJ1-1	CACISWAGDTEAFF	TGTGCCTGTATCAGTTGGGCAGGGGACACTGAAGCTTTCTTT
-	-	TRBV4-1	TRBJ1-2	CASSQTGNYGYTF	TGCGCCAGCAGCCAAACCGGGAACTATGGCTACACCTTC
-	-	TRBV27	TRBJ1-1	CASSGRGGFGEAFF	TGTGCCAGCAGCGGACGGGGAGGGTTTGGCGAAGCTTTCTTT
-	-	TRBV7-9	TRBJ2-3	CASSFGGGPDTQYF	TGTGCCAGCAGCTTTGGAGGGGGCCCAGATACGCAGTATTTT
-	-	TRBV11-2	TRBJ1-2	CASSLGDTLYGYTF	TGTGCCAGCAGCTTAGGGGACACCCTCTATGGCTACACCTTC
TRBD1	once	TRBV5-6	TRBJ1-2	CATIGTGKSDNGYTF	TGTGCCACCATTGGGACAGGGAAGAGCGATAATGGCTACACCTTC
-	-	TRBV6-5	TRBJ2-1	CATSRGSEYNEQFF	TGTGCCACCAGTCGGGGGAGCGAGTACAATGAGCAGTTCTTC
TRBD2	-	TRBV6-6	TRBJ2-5	CASSYMGGGETQYF	TGTGCCAGCAGTTACATGGGCGGGGGAGAGACCCAGTACTTC